Below are 11 T cell receptor beta chains sequenced from a single sample in a study of T-cell memory formation after mild COVID-19. TCRdb ran MiXCR on the 5' RACE reads and lists one entry per CDR3 protein. The table records 200,000 to 250,000 distinct CDR3 sequences, around 8.8% of them present only once. Material for sequencing was PBMCs or a T cell subset sorted from them (not recorded which). Receptors were obtained from a man younger than 35 who had mild COVID-19 (a few samples of this study predate the infection). Cell type and time point are not known.

The genes are TRBV18 and TRBJ2-7; D is possibly TRBD1 (6 bases). The CDR3 extends over 15 amino acids. V was trimmed by 5 bases and J by 2 bases, leaving 16 bases between them. The germline V gene has CDR1 KGHSH and CDR2 LQKENI. CDR3 bases: TGTGCCAGCTCATCCCCCTCGACAGGTGCCTACGAGCAGTACGTC. This encodes CASSSPSTGAYEQYV.

The chain links TRBV7-2 to TRBJ2-3; no clear D gene. The CDR3 runs 15 residues. CDR1 is SGHTA, CDR2 FQGNSA, per germline. V shed 6 bases and J shed 0 bases, with 13 bases lying between them. The CDR3 nucleotides are TGTGCCAGCAGGAGTGGTTCCCCTAGCACAGATACGCAGTATTTT. The encoded protein is CASRSGSPSTDTQYF.

This clonotype was observed a handful of times. The CDR3 reads CASSLLSGRVGGYTF. DNA for the CDR3: TGTGCCAGCAGCTTACTAAGCGGCAGGGTGGGTGGCTACACCTTC. V is TRBV11-2 and J is TRBJ1-2, with D tentatively TRBD1 (5 bases). CDR1 and CDR2 from the germline V gene are SGHAT and FQNNGV. The V end was cut by 2 bases, the J end by 7 bases, with 17 bases between. CDR3 length: 15 amino acids.

This sequence joins TRBV7-6 and TRBJ2-1; the D gene is possibly TRBD2 (6 bases). The CDR3 consists of 15 residues. Germline CDR1 and CDR2: SGHVS and FNYEAQ. Deletions cut 5 bases from V and 4 bases from J, with 15 bases between. CDR3 sequence: CASSTRRAGYNEQFF. The CDR3 DNA reads TGTGCCAGCAGCACCCGAAGGGCGGGATACAATGAGCAGTTCTTC. Complete variable domain (other parts from reference TRBV7-6 and TRBJ2-1): GAGVSQSPRYKVTKRGQDVALRCDPISGHVSLYWYRQALGQGPEFLTYFNYEAQQDKSGLPNDRFSAERPEGSISTLTIQRTEQRDSAMYRCASSTRRAGYNEQFFGPGTRLTVL.

V usage is TRBV7-3 and J usage is TRBJ1-3, with D possibly being TRBD1 (5 bases). Per the germline V gene, CDR1 is SGHTA and CDR2 is FQGTGA. The V end lost 5 bases, the J end lost 4 bases, and 9 bases lay between the germline ends. The CDR3 extends over 13 amino acids. CDR3 residues: CASSKTVGNTIYF. CDR3 nucleotides: TGTGCCAGCAGCAAGACAGTAGGAAACACCATATATTTT. Full variable domain (missing parts from reference TRBV7-3 and TRBJ1-3): GAGVSQTPSNKVTEKGKYVELRCDPISGHTALYWYRQSLGQGPEFLIYFQGTGAADDSGLPNDRFFAVRPEGSVSTLKIQRTERGDSAVYLCASSKTVGNTIYFGEGSWLTVV.

V and J are TRBV6-1 and TRBJ2-7; maybe TRBD2 (5 bases). The CDR3 is 13 amino acids. Trimming took off 2 bases at V and 7 bases at J, with 12 bases between the two ends. The germline gives CDR1 MNHNS, CDR2 SASEGT. CDR3 DNA sequence: TGTGCCAGCAGTGAAAATCCTAGCAGGGAGCAGTACTTC. This codes for CASSENPSREQYF.

In its sample, this clonotype was seen a few times. The chain employs TRBV6-2 or TRBV6-3 and TRBJ1-6; D is possibly TRBD1 (6 bases). The CDR3 runs to 12 residues. V lost 5 bases and J lost 9, with 8 bases in between. Germline V gene data show CDR1 as MNHEY and CDR2 as SVGEGT. The CDR3 reads CASSRGGSPLHF. CDR3 DNA: TGTGCCAGCAGTCGAGGGGGTTCACCCCTCCACTTT.

This clonotype was seen a handful of times. The chain recombines TRBV20-1 with TRBJ1-5, with 10 positions matching TRBD1. Trimming took 1 base from V and 7 from J; bases not matched to a gene: 7. Germline assignment: CDR1 DFQATT and CDR2 SNEGSKA (reference sequence). The CDR3 is 15 residues long. CDR3 DNA: TGCAGTGCTAGAGTGACAGGGGGCGGTGGGCAGCCCCAGCATTTT. Amino acids: CSARVTGGGGQPQHF.

V usage is TRBV19 and J usage is TRBJ1-2; 7 bases are shared with TRBD1. Germline V lookup: CDR1 LNHDA, CDR2 SQIVND (reference sequence). This CDR3 is built from 14 residues. Trimming took 7 bases from V and 4 from J; bases not matched to a gene: 9. The CDR3 sequence is CASNMDRRIYGYTF. The CDR3 nucleotides are TGTGCCAGTAATATGGACAGGCGAATCTATGGCTACACCTTC. Looking up the rest from reference TRBV19 and TRBJ1-2 gives the full variable domain: DGGITQSPKYLFRKEGQNVTLSCEQNLNHDAMYWYRQDPGQGLRLIYYSQIVNDFQKGDIAEGYSVSREKKESFPLTVTSAQKNPTAFYLCASNMDRRIYGYTFGSGTRLTVV.

Concerning this clonotype itself: A much bigger clone sits one base away, suggesting this may be a read error. The rearrangement joins TRBV5-1 to TRBJ2-5; perhaps TRBD2 as D (5 bases). V was shortened by 0 bases and J by 5 bases, with 14 bases between the two germline ends. Germline assignment: CDR1 SGHRS and CDR2 YFSETQ. This CDR3 region has 15 residues. CDR3 sequence reads: CASSLGLRDLETQYF. In DNA form, the CDR3 reads TGCGCCAGCAGCTTGGGGCTTCGGGATCTGGAGACCCAGTACTTC.

Only a few counts were recorded for this clonotype. CDR3 DNA sequence: TGTGCCAGCAGCAAGGGGAAAAGTCACAATGAGCAGTTCTTC. This sequence encodes CASSKGKSHNEQFF. The chain has TRBV21-1 and TRBJ2-1. TRBV21-1 is shown as a pseudogene. The CDR3 is 14 residues long.